The next 8 T cell receptor beta chains were all read from a single sample in a study of cytomegalovirus exposure and HLA in healthy donors. Sequenced by immunoSEQ multiplex PCR; TCRdb stores in-frame clones only, minus some. Of more than 85,000 clones listed, about 94% were seen once; the top ten hold roughly 0.9%. What was sequenced was PBMCs. The receptors were gathered from a woman aged 18-35 years in good health and CMV-seronegative.

In DNA form, the CDR3 reads TGTGCCAGCAGCAAAGTAGGTGAGACAGGTTTAAGTTACGGCTACACCTTC. Protein sequence: CASSKVGETGLSYGYTF. V and J are TRBV21-1 and TRBJ1-2; the tabulated D call, TRBD1, remains unverified against the DNA. TRBV21-1 is assigned pseudogene status. The CDR3 sequence is 17 residues long.

The chain couples TRBV11-1 to TRBJ2-7, with 9 nucleotides matching TRBD2. Trimming took 2 bases from V and 2 from J; bases not matched to a gene: 4. The germline CDR1 and CDR2 sequences are SGHAT and FQDESV (reference sequence). This CDR3 spans 15 amino acids. CDR3 DNA sequence: TGTGCCAGCAGCTTACGGACTAGCGATACCTACGAGCAGTACTTC. Translating gives CASSLRTSDTYEQYF.

This chain joins TRBV6-5 and TRBJ2-1; 7 positions match TRBD1. The CDR3 covers 13 residues. The V and J ends lost 10 bases and 6 bases, in that order; junction bases with no gene match: 9. In germline, CDR1 is MNHEY, CDR2 SVGAGI. CDR3 DNA: TGTGCCACGAAGGGGGCTATGGGCAATGAGCAGTTCTTC. The encoded protein is CATKGAMGNEQFF.

This clone was detected once. The chain employs TRBV6-5 and TRBJ1-1; 8 nucleotides agree with TRBD1. Germline V gene data show CDR1 as MNHEY and CDR2 as SVGAGI. CDR3 size: 14 residues. J gave up 5 bases and V 2 bases, and 4 bases lay outside the gene matches. The CDR3 region has the DNA TGTGCCAGCAGTTACGACAGGGGACGAACTGAAGCTTTCTTT. Protein sequence: CASSYDRGRTEAFF.

The rearrangement joins TRBV9 to TRBJ2-5, with 7 bases identical to TRBD2. Germline assignment: CDR1 SGDLS and CDR2 YYNGEE. There are 13 residues in the CDR3. Trimming removed 3 bases from V and 2 bases from J; junction bases left unmatched: 1. The CDR3 coding sequence is TGTGCCAGCAGCGCGGGACTACAAGAGACCCAGTACTTC. This sequence encodes CASSAGLQETQYF.

This sequence joins TRBV5-1 and TRBJ2-2; perhaps TRBD1 as D (6 bases). Germline CDR1 is SGHRS and CDR2 is YFSETQ. V gave up 3 bases and J gave up 7 bases, with 13 bases separating them. This CDR3 is 14 amino acids long. The CDR3 here is CASSSYREDGELFF. The CDR3 DNA follows: TGCGCCAGCAGCTCCTACAGGGAAGACGGGGAGCTGTTTTTT. Drawing the rest from reference TRBV5-1 and TRBJ2-2, the complete variable domain is KAGVTQTPRYLIKTRGQQVTLSCSPISGHRSVSWYQQTPGQGLQFLFEYFSETQRNKGNFPGRFSGRQFSNSRSEMNVSTLELGDSALYLCASSSYREDGELFFGEGSRLTVL.

The chain recombines TRBV10-3 with TRBJ1-3; D may be TRBD1 (5 bases). This CDR3 region has 17 residues. CDR1 and CDR2 (germline): ENHRY, SYGVKD. V was cut by 6 bases and J by 0 bases, with 18 bases left in between. In DNA, the CDR3 is TGTGCCATCAGCCTAACAGAAGCAGGGCTCTCTGGAAACACCATATATTTT. As protein: CAISLTEAGLSGNTIYF.

V is TRBV5-1 and J is TRBJ1-1; D is unclear. Deletions cut 2 bases from V and 0 bases from J, with 14 bases between. This CDR3 contains 16 residues. Germline CDR1 is SGHRS and CDR2 is YFSETQ. The CDR3 here is CASSFTHGDMNTEAFF. In DNA form, the CDR3 reads TGCGCCAGCAGCTTTACCCACGGGGATATGAACACTGAAGCTTTCTTT. Full variable domain (remainder filled in from reference TRBV5-1 and TRBJ1-1): KAGVTQTPRYLIKTRGQQVTLSCSPISGHRSVSWYQQTPGQGLQFLFEYFSETQRNKGNFPGRFSGRQFSNSRSEMNVSTLELGDSALYLCASSFTHGDMNTEAFFGQGTRLTVV.